This T cell receptor (beta chain) was documented in a study of cytomegalovirus exposure and HLA in healthy donors. General study findings and limits: According to the study, roughly 160 TCR beta chains were cytomegalovirus-associated. Follow-up analysis seemed to connect common viral pathogens with several of the most significant clusters identified.

As for this clone: Its specificity is not known.

Trimming removed 8 bases from V and 0 bases from J, with 22 bases in between. CDR1 SNHLY and CDR2 FYNNEI come from the germline V gene. The length of the CDR3 is 18 residues. In the PCR, 60 Vbeta and 13 Jbeta primers were used. Sequencing was performed with immunoSEQ multiplex PCR; in TCRdb, only in-frame clones are kept and a portion is missing. The table has about 160,000 clones, under 80% seen once. The specimen was PBMCs. This TCR derives from a female donor in good health and CMV-seronegative. The chain couples TRBV2 to TRBJ1-4, with a weak D call TRBD1 (5 bases). DNA of the CDR3: TGTGCCAGCCGTCAACTCCCCCGGGGGGGAGCAACTAATGAAAAACTGTTTTTT. Translation gives CASRQLPRGGATNEKLFF. Looking up the rest from reference TRBV2 and TRBJ1-4 gives the full variable domain: EPEVTQTPSHQVTQMGQEVILRCVPISNHLYFYWYRQILGQKVEFLVSFYNNEISEKSEIFDDQFSVERPDGSNFTLKIRSTKLEDSAMYFCASRQLPRGGATNEKLFFGSGTQLSVL.